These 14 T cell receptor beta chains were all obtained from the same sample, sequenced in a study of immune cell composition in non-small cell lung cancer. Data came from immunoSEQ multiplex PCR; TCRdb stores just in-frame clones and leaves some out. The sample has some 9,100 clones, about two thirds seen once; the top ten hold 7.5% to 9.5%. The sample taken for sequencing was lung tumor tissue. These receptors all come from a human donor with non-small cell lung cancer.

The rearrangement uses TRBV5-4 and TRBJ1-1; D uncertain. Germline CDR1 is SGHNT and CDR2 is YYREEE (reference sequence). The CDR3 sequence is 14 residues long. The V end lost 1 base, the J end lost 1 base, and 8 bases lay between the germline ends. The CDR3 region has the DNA TGTGCCAGCAGCTTGCGCCGGGGGAACACTGAAGCTTTCTTT. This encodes CASSLRRGNTEAFF.

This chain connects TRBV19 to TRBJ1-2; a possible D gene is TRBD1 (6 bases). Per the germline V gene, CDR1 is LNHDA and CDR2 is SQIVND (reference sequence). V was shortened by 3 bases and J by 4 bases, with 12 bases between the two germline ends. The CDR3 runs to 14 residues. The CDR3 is CASSMGGQIYGYTF. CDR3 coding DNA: TGTGCCAGTAGTATGGGGGGGCAGATCTATGGCTACACCTTC.

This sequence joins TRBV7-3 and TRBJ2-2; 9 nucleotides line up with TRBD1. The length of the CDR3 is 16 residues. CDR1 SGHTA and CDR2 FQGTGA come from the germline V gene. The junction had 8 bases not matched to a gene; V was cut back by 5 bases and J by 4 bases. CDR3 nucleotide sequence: TGTGCCAGCAGCCCTAGGACAGGGGCGAGCACCGGGGAGCTGTTTTTT. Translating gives CASSPRTGASTGELFF.

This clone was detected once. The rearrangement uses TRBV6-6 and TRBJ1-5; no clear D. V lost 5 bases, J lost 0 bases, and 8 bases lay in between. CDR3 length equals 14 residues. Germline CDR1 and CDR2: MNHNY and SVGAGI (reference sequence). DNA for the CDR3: TGTGCCAGCAGTAGCACAGATAGCAATCAGCCCCAGCATTTT. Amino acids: CASSSTDSNQPQHF.

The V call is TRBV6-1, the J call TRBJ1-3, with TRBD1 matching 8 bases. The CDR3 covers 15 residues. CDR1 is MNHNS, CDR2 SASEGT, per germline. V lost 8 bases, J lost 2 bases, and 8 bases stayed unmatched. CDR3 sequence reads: CASAMQGAAGNTIYF. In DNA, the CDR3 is TGTGCCAGCGCCATGCAGGGGGCGGCTGGAAACACCATATATTTT.

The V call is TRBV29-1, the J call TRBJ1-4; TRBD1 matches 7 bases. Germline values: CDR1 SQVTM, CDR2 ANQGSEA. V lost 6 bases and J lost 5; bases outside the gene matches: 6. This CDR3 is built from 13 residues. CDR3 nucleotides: TGCAGCGTCCTAAGACAGGGAAATGAAAAACTGTTTTTT. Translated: CSVLRQGNEKLFF.

In DNA, the CDR3 is TGTGCCAGAAGCCCCCATAGGGGGGGCTTAGGTTACAATGAGCAGTTCTTC. As protein: CARSPHRGGLGYNEQFF. The chain links TRBV5-3 to TRBJ2-1, with D maybe TRBD2 (7 bases). TRBV5-3 counts as an open reading frame of uncertain function. The CDR3 spans 17 residues. Trimming left V 4 bases short and J 4 bases short, with 21 bases between.

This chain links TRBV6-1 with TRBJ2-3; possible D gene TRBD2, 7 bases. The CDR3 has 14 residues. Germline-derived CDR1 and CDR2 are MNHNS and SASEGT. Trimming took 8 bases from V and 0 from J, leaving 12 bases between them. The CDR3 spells CASARGQSTDTQYF. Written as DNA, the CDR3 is TGTGCCAGCGCGCGGGGGCAGAGCACAGATACGCAGTATTTT.

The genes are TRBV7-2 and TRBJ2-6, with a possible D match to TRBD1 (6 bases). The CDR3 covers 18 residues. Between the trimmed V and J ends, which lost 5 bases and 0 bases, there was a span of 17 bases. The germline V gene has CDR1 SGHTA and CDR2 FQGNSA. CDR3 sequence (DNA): TGTGCCAGCAGCCCCCAAGGGACACTGTACTCTGGGGCCAACGTCCTGACTTTC. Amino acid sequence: CASSPQGTLYSGANVLTF.

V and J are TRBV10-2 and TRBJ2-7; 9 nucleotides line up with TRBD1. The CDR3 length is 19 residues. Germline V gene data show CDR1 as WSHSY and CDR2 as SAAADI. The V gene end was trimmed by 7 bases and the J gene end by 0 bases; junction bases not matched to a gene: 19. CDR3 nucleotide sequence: TGCGCCAGCACCGACCGACGGGGACAGGGCTTCCGGTCCTCCTACGAGCAGTACTTC. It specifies CASTDRRGQGFRSSYEQYF.

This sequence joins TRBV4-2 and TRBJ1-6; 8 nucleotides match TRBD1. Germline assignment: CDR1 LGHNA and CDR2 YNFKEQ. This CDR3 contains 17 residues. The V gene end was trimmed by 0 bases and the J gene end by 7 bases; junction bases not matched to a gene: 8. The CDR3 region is CASSQELETGENSPLHF. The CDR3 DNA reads TGTGCCAGCAGCCAAGAGTTGGAGACAGGGGAGAATTCACCCCTCCACTTT.

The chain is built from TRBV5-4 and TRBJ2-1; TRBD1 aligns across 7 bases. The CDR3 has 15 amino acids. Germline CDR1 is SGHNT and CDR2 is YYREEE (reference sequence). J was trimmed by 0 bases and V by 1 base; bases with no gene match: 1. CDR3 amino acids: CASSLNRGSYNEQFF. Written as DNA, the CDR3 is TGTGCCAGCAGCTTGAACAGGGGCTCCTACAATGAGCAGTTCTTC.

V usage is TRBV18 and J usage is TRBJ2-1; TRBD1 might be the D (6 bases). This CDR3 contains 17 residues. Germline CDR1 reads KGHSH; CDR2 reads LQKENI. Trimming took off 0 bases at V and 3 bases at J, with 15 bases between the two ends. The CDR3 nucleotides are TGTGCCAGCTCACCACCTTTGACGGGACAAGACTACAATGAGCAGTTCTTC. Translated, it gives CASSPPLTGQDYNEQFF.

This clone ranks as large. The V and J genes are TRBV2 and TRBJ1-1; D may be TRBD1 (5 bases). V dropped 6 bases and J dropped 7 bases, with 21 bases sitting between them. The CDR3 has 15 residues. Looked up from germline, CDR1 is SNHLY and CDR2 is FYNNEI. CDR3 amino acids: CASSPRDSLRGEAFF. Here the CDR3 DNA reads TGTGCCAGCAGCCCCCGGGACTCCCTAAGGGGTGAAGCTTTCTTT.